The next 10 T cell receptor beta chains were all read from a single sample in a study of blood T cell repertoires in COVID-19. Sequenced by immunoSEQ multiplex PCR; TCRdb stores in-frame clones only, minus some. The table includes approximately 240,000 clones, more than 65% detected once. Sequencing was done on a sample of peripheral blood. These receptors were collected from a woman aged 40 to 50 with active or convalescent COVID-19.

J is TRBJ1-1 and V is TRBV10-2; 11 bases are shared with TRBD1. CDR3 length equals 13 residues. CDR1 and CDR2 (germline): WSHSY, SAAADI. V dropped 6 bases and J dropped 3; count of bases not matched to a gene: 0. CDR3 in amino acids: CASRGQGDTEAFF. As DNA, the CDR3 is TGCGCCAGCAGGGGACAGGGGGACACTGAAGCTTTCTTT.

CDR3 sequence: CASSQEWGPLAYEQYF. CDR3 nucleotides: TGCGCCAGCAGCCAAGAGTGGGGGCCCTTGGCCTACGAGCAGTACTTC. The rearrangement uses TRBV4-1 and TRBJ2-7, with a tentative D call TRBD1 (6 bases). Germline-derived CDR1 and CDR2 are MGHRA and YSYEKL. With 0 bases removed from V and 2 bases from J, the gap between germline ends came to 14 bases. The CDR3 sequence is 16 residues long.

The chain carries TRBV19 and TRBJ2-7, with TRBD1 matching over 9 bases. Germline V CDR1 and CDR2: LNHDA, SQIVND (reference sequence). CDR3 length equals 16 residues. V lost 5 bases, J lost 4 bases, and 12 bases stayed unmatched. The CDR3 DNA reads TGTGCCAGTAGTCCCTCGCCGGGACAGGGACCTTACGAGCAGTACTTC. As protein: CASSPSPGQGPYEQYF.

This sequence joins TRBV5-6 and TRBJ2-1, with 9 positions matching TRBD1. Germline trimming cut 4 bases from V and 5 bases from J; bases unmatched to any gene: 10. This CDR3 is 16 amino acids long. Germline CDR1 reads SGHDT; CDR2 reads YYEEEE. In DNA, the CDR3 is TGTGCCAGCAGCACCGGCGACAGGGGGGGTGACAATGAGCAGTTCTTC. This encodes CASSTGDRGGDNEQFF.

The rearrangement joins TRBV27 to TRBJ1-6, with D perhaps matching TRBD1 (5 bases). The CDR3 totals 16 residues. V was shortened by 6 bases and J by 2 bases, with 14 bases between the two germline ends. Germline CDR1 MNHEY, CDR2 SMNVEV (reference sequence). This CDR3 is CASSPRRGPYNSPLHF. The CDR3 nucleotides read TGTGCCAGCAGCCCAAGGAGGGGTCCCTATAATTCACCCCTCCACTTT.

The genes are TRBV11-2 and TRBJ1-4, with a tentative D call TRBD1 (5 bases). The ends were cut back, 1 base at V and 4 bases at J, with 10 bases in the middle. The CDR3 runs 15 residues. Germline-derived CDR1 and CDR2 are SGHAT and FQNNGV. CDR3 DNA sequence: TGTGCCAGCAGCTTAGCAAGGGGATTTAATGAAAAACTGTTTTTT. Translation gives CASSLARGFNEKLFF. The full variable domain, with the rest looked up from reference TRBV11-2 and TRBJ1-4, is EAGVAQSPRYKIIEKRQSVAFWCNPISGHATLYWYQQILGQGPKLLIQFQNNGVVDDSQLPKDRFSAERLKGVDSTLKIQPAKLEDSAVYLCASSLARGFNEKLFFGSGTQLSVL.

This clone was counted once. The chain recombines TRBV14 with TRBJ2-1, with unresolved D. CDR1 SGHDN and CDR2 FVKESK come from the germline V gene. Trimming left V 0 bases short and J 8 bases short, with 8 bases between. The CDR3 is 13 residues long. Written as DNA, the CDR3 is TGTGCCAGCAGCCAAGAACGGGTTTATGAGCAGTTCTTC. Its translation is CASSQERVYEQFF. Based on the CDR3 plus reference TRBV14 and TRBJ2-1, the full variable domain is EAGVTQFPSHSVIEKGQTVTLRCDPISGHDNLYWYRRVMGKEIKFLLHFVKESKQDESGMPNNRFLAERTGGTYSTLKVQPAELEDSGVYFCASSQERVYEQFFGPGTRLTVL.

This clone was observed a few times. The genes are TRBV4-2 and TRBJ2-1; D might be TRBD2 (6 bases). Looked up from germline, CDR1 is LGHNA and CDR2 is YNFKEQ. There are 15 residues in the CDR3. Trimming stripped 0 bases from V and 5 bases from J, with 11 bases between. The CDR3 protein is CASSQDQDYNNEQFF. The CDR3 DNA reads as TGTGCCAGCAGCCAAGATCAGGACTACAACAATGAGCAGTTCTTC.

This clone showed up just once. The chain uses TRBV7-6 and TRBJ1-2; TRBD1 matches at 7 bases. The CDR3 runs to 14 residues. V lost 5 bases and J lost 4; bases outside the gene matches: 7. The germline V gene has CDR1 SGHVS and CDR2 FNYEAQ. CDR3 protein: CASSRRGSSYGYTF. CDR3 nucleotide sequence: TGTGCCAGCAGCCGCAGGGGGAGTAGCTATGGCTACACCTTC.

To note about this clone: Other DNA sequences in this specimen translate into the identical CDR3. This chain links TRBV12-3 or TRBV12-4 with TRBJ1-2; D uncertain. CDR3 length: 13 amino acids. Trimming shortened V by 6 bases and J by 3 bases, and 11 bases separated the two germline ends. The CDR3: CASSLRGDYGYTF. Written as DNA, the CDR3 is TGTGCCAGCAGCCTACGCGGGGACTATGGCTACACCTTC.